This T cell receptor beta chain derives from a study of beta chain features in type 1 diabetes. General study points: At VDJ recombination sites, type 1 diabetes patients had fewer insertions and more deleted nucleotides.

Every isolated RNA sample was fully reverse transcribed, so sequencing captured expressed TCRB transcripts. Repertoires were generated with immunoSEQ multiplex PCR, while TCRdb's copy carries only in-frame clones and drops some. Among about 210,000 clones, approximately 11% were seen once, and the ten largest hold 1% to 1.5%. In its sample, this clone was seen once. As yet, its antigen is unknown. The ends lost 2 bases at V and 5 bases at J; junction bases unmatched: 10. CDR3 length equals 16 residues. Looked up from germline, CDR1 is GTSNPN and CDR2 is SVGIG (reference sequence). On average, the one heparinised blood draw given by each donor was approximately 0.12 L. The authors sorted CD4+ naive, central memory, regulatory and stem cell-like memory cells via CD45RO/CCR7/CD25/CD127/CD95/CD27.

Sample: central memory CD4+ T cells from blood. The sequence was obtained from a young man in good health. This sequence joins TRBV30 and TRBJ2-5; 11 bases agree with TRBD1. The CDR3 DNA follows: TGTGCCTGGAGTCCGACCCGGACAGGGGGCGGTGAGACCCAGTACTTC. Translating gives CAWSPTRTGGGETQYF.